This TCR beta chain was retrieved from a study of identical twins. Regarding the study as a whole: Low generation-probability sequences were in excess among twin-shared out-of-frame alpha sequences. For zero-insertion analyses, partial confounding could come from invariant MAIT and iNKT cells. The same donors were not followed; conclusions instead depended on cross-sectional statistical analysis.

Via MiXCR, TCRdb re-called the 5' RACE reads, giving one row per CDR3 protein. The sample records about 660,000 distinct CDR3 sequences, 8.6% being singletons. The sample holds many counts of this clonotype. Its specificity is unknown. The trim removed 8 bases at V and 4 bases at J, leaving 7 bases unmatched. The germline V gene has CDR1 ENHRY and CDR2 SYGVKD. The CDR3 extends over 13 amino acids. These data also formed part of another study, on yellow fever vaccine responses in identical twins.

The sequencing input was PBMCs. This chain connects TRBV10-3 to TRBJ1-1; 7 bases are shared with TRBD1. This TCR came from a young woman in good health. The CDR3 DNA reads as TGTGCCATCCGGGGGGCAGGGGGCACTGAAGCTTTCTTT. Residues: CAIRGAGGTEAFF.